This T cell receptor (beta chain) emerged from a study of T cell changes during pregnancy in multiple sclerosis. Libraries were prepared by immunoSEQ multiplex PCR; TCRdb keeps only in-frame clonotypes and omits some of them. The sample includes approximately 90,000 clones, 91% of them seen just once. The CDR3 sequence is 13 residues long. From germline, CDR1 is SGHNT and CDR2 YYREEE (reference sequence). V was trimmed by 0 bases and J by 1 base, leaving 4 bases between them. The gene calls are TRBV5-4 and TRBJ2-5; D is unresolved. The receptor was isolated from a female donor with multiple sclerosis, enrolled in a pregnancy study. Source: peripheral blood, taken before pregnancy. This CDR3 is CASSLDTQETQYF. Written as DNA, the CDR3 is TGTGCCAGCAGCTTGGACACCCAAGAGACCCAGTACTTC.